The 10 T cell receptor beta chains below all came from one sample that was sequenced in a study of blood T cell repertoires in COVID-19. The protocol was immunoSEQ multiplex PCR, while the TCRdb copy is restricted to in-frame clones and leaves out a portion. The table has roughly 300,000 clones, approximately 90% seen once. The sample comprised PBMCs or T cells enriched from blood (not recorded which). The source is a woman aged 18-30 years who had recovered from COVID-19.

The J gene is TRBJ1-6, the V gene TRBV9; 7 bases fit TRBD1. J lost 7 bases, V lost 3 bases, and 7 bases had no gene match. Germline V gene data show CDR1 as SGDLS and CDR2 as YYNGEE. The CDR3 has 15 residues. This chain's CDR3 is CASSEGAGSNSPLHF. DNA of the CDR3: TGTGCCAGCAGCGAGGGGGCTGGGAGCAATTCACCCCTCCACTTT.

This chain uses TRBV6-4 with TRBJ2-1; D is ambiguous. V was shortened by 6 bases and J by 0 bases, with 12 bases between the two germline ends. The CDR3 contains 15 residues. From germline, CDR1 is MRHNA and CDR2 SNTAGT. CDR3 in amino acids: CASSKERSSYNEQFF. CDR3 coding DNA: TGTGCCAGCAGCAAAGAGAGGAGCTCCTACAATGAGCAGTTCTTC.

This clone has just a few counts. The V gene is TRBV9, the J gene TRBJ2-1; D remains ambiguous. The CDR3 loop spans 13 amino acids. Germline-derived CDR1 and CDR2 are SGDLS and YYNGEE. V was pared by 0 bases and J by 4 bases, with 5 bases between. CDR3 loop: CASSVETYNEQFF. The CDR3 DNA reads TGTGCCAGCAGCGTAGAAACTTACAATGAGCAGTTCTTC.

The rearrangement uses TRBV24-1 and TRBJ2-3; the D gene is possibly TRBD1 (7 bases). Germline CDR1 and CDR2: KGHDR and SFDVKD. Trimming cost V 2 bases and J 3 bases, with 23 bases left between them. This CDR3 has 19 residues. CDR3 in amino acids: CATSDSLGRQGGITDTQYF. As DNA, the CDR3 is TGTGCCACCAGTGATTCTTTGGGTCGACAGGGAGGTATAACAGATACGCAGTATTTT.

The CDR3 reads CATSRGTAGNSPLHF. The DNA of the CDR3 is TGTGCCACCAGCAGAGGAACAGCAGGGAATTCACCCCTCCACTTT. The chain links TRBV15 to TRBJ1-6, with D possibly matching TRBD1 (5 bases). The CDR3 contains 15 residues. With 1 base removed from V and 7 bases from J, the gap between germline ends came to 11 bases. The germline V gene has CDR1 LNHNV and CDR2 YYDKDF (reference sequence).

The chain carries TRBV6-5 and TRBJ1-2; 7 positions agree with TRBD1. The germline V gene has CDR1 MNHEY and CDR2 SVGAGI. The junction had 12 bases not matched to a gene; V was cut back by 5 bases and J by 6 bases. The CDR3 covers 15 residues. CDR3 coding DNA: TGTGCCAGCAGTCAGACGGGACAGCCTCGGCATGGCTACACCTTC. This sequence encodes CASSQTGQPRHGYTF.

The chain has TRBV3-1 (or the pseudogene TRBV3-2) and TRBJ2-7; TRBD2 matches 11 bases. Germline V gene sequence: CDR1 LGHDT, CDR2 YNNKEL (reference sequence). V trimming: 5 bases; J trimming: 0 bases; junction bases outside the gene matches: 6. The CDR3 is made up of 16 amino acids. The CDR3 spells CASSAQLAGASYEQYF. The CDR3 nucleotides are TGTGCCAGCAGCGCTCAACTAGCGGGGGCCTCCTACGAGCAGTACTTC.

The chain couples TRBV5-4 to TRBJ2-3; 10 positions match TRBD2. V dropped 3 bases and J dropped 8; count of bases not matched to a gene: 6. CDR1 is SGHNT, CDR2 YYREEE, per germline (reference sequence). The CDR3 spans 14 residues. DNA for the CDR3: TGTGCCAGCAGCTCTAGCGGGGGATTGGTTACGCAGTATTTT. It is translated as CASSSSGGLVTQYF.

The genes are TRBV27 and TRBJ2-3; TRBD2 matches 9 bases. The V and J ends lost 5 bases and 0 bases, in that order; junction bases with no gene match: 9. CDR3 size: 17 residues. Germline V lookup: CDR1 MNHEY, CDR2 SMNVEV (reference sequence). CDR3 nucleotides: TGTGCCAGCAGTCCGTGGGGGCGGGGGGGGAGCACAGATACGCAGTATTTT. This gives the protein CASSPWGRGGSTDTQYF.

V gene TRBV5-1 combines with J gene TRBJ1-1; weak D call: TRBD1 (5 bases). The CDR3 covers 14 residues. Trimming left V 5 bases short and J 3 bases short, with 14 bases between. Germline CDR1 and CDR2: SGHRS and YFSETQ. CDR3 sequence: CASRVQGSDTEAFF. The DNA of the CDR3 is TGCGCCAGCAGAGTCCAGGGTTCGGACACTGAAGCTTTCTTT.